These T cell receptor beta chains were read from a single sample in a study of monozygotic twins with inflammatory bowel disease. TCRdb re-called the 5' RACE reads, yielding one record per CDR3 amino acid sequence without DNA. The sample table includes around 150,000 distinct CDR3 sequences. The specimen sequenced was blood. The receptors originated from a human donor with ulcerative colitis or Crohn's disease, or a healthy co-twin of an affected twin (not recorded which). Both conserved end residues are part of each CDR3. Each record gives: CDR3 length, J gene, V gene, clone size, CDR3 protein. Size values are once, few and many counts, or a class for expanded clones, and some rows have none.

cdr3_length: 14; j_call: TRBJ2-3; v_call: TRBV19; clone_size: .; cdr3_aa: CASSTSTTTDTQYF
cdr3_length: 13; j_call: TRBJ1-6; v_call: TRBV20-1; clone_size: .; cdr3_aa: CSSEGPPNSPLHF
cdr3_length: 14; j_call: TRBJ2-2; v_call: TRBV19; clone_size: .; cdr3_aa: CASSIGLLTGELFF
cdr3_length: 16; j_call: TRBJ1-1; v_call: TRBV6-5; clone_size: .; cdr3_aa: CASSYLWRTMNTEAFF
cdr3_length: 16; j_call: TRBJ2-2; v_call: TRBV4-2; clone_size: .; cdr3_aa: CASSLGDRVGTGELFF
cdr3_length: 13; j_call: TRBJ1-2; v_call: TRBV7-2; clone_size: .; cdr3_aa: CASSLNPNYGYTF
cdr3_length: 15; j_call: TRBJ1-5; v_call: TRBV28; clone_size: .; cdr3_aa: CASRFNGRRNQPQHF
cdr3_length: 13; j_call: TRBJ1-4; v_call: TRBV3-1; clone_size: .; cdr3_aa: CASTDSWGEKLFF
cdr3_length: 15; j_call: TRBJ2-2; v_call: TRBV7-8; clone_size: .; cdr3_aa: CASSWLLGNTGELFF
cdr3_length: 19; j_call: TRBJ1-2; v_call: TRBV12-3/TRBV12-4; clone_size: .; cdr3_aa: CASSFKGRTLRQPEYGYTF
cdr3_length: 18; j_call: TRBJ2-1; v_call: TRBV15; clone_size: .; cdr3_aa: CATSRDGHDSGRANEQFF
cdr3_length: 11; j_call: TRBJ1-2; v_call: TRBV6-2/TRBV6-3; clone_size: .; cdr3_aa: CASQDRDGYTF
cdr3_length: 15; j_call: TRBJ2-7; v_call: TRBV3-1; clone_size: .; cdr3_aa: CASSQGAVGPYEQYF
cdr3_length: 15; j_call: TRBJ2-1; v_call: TRBV5-1; clone_size: .; cdr3_aa: CASSLPSEFSDEQFF
cdr3_length: 16; j_call: TRBJ1-5; v_call: TRBV4-2; clone_size: .; cdr3_aa: CVSSQNLFSGNQPQHF
cdr3_length: 17; j_call: TRBJ2-7; v_call: TRBV6-5; clone_size: .; cdr3_aa: CASSYSGDRASSYEQYF
cdr3_length: 15; j_call: TRBJ1-4; v_call: TRBV20-1; clone_size: medium-sized; cdr3_aa: CSARAHRGGYEKLFF
cdr3_length: 18; j_call: TRBJ2-4; v_call: TRBV30; clone_size: .; cdr3_aa: CAWSVQTVASGEINIQYF
cdr3_length: 14; j_call: TRBJ2-1; v_call: TRBV9; clone_size: .; cdr3_aa: CASSRRGDYNEQFF
cdr3_length: 16; j_call: TRBJ2-5; v_call: TRBV7-2; clone_size: .; cdr3_aa: CASSPRTGQGKETQYF
cdr3_length: 13; j_call: TRBJ2-1; v_call: TRBV4-3; clone_size: .; cdr3_aa: CASSQDIRSEQFF
cdr3_length: 14; j_call: TRBJ1-1; v_call: TRBV12-3/TRBV12-4; clone_size: .; cdr3_aa: CASSFRDRAEKAFF
cdr3_length: 15; j_call: TRBJ1-2; v_call: TRBV7-2; clone_size: .; cdr3_aa: CASSLGHPRSYGYTF
cdr3_length: 14; j_call: TRBJ2-7; v_call: TRBV5-1; clone_size: .; cdr3_aa: CASSLVDSSYEQYF
cdr3_length: 16; j_call: TRBJ2-1; v_call: TRBV4-3; clone_size: .; cdr3_aa: CASSQGEAGIYNEQFF
cdr3_length: 15; j_call: TRBJ1-3; v_call: TRBV20-1; clone_size: .; cdr3_aa: CSAMGPARSGNTIYF
cdr3_length: 14; j_call: TRBJ2-7; v_call: TRBV19; clone_size: .; cdr3_aa: CASSTRQASYEQYF
cdr3_length: 15; j_call: TRBJ2-7; v_call: TRBV20-1; clone_size: .; cdr3_aa: CSARDSGQGGDEQYF
cdr3_length: 14; j_call: TRBJ1-4; v_call: TRBV5-4; clone_size: .; cdr3_aa: CASSLDRSGEKLFF
cdr3_length: 13; j_call: TRBJ1-1; v_call: TRBV19; clone_size: .; cdr3_aa: CASMAGTNTEAFF
cdr3_length: 15; j_call: TRBJ1-2; v_call: TRBV6-1; clone_size: .; cdr3_aa: CASSSGTTRYYGYTF
cdr3_length: 15; j_call: TRBJ2-1; v_call: TRBV15; clone_size: .; cdr3_aa: CATSRDPGTYNEQFF
cdr3_length: 16; j_call: TRBJ1-6; v_call: TRBV6-5; clone_size: .; cdr3_aa: CASTSVGAHGVSPLHF
cdr3_length: 15; j_call: TRBJ2-1; v_call: TRBV9; clone_size: .; cdr3_aa: CASSIEGGPRNEQFF
cdr3_length: 14; j_call: TRBJ1-5; v_call: TRBV30; clone_size: .; cdr3_aa: CAWSFGLNNQPQHF
cdr3_length: 14; j_call: TRBJ2-2; v_call: TRBV7-9; clone_size: .; cdr3_aa: CASSLVGDTGELFF
cdr3_length: 14; j_call: TRBJ2-7; v_call: TRBV20-1; clone_size: .; cdr3_aa: CSARGQQGFYEQYF
cdr3_length: 16; j_call: TRBJ1-2; v_call: TRBV7-2; clone_size: .; cdr3_aa: CASSQFARTADYGYTF
cdr3_length: 18; j_call: TRBJ1-1; v_call: TRBV18; clone_size: .; cdr3_aa: CASSPTRQGGEANTEAFF
cdr3_length: 12; j_call: TRBJ2-1; v_call: TRBV21-1; clone_size: .; cdr3_aa: CASSEGNNEQFF
cdr3_length: 14; j_call: TRBJ2-3; v_call: TRBV5-1; clone_size: .; cdr3_aa: CASSPPGVGDTQYF
cdr3_length: 12; j_call: TRBJ2-4; v_call: TRBV29-1; clone_size: .; cdr3_aa: CSVGQSKNIQYF
cdr3_length: 17; j_call: TRBJ2-1; v_call: TRBV4-2; clone_size: .; cdr3_aa: CASSQAADRASYNEQFF
cdr3_length: 13; j_call: TRBJ2-7; v_call: TRBV5-1; clone_size: .; cdr3_aa: CASSHDGSREQYF
cdr3_length: 14; j_call: TRBJ2-5; v_call: TRBV20-1; clone_size: .; cdr3_aa: CSATPGTGEETQYF
cdr3_length: 14; j_call: TRBJ2-7; v_call: TRBV19; clone_size: .; cdr3_aa: CASSHGQGSPEQYF
cdr3_length: 13; j_call: TRBJ1-4; v_call: TRBV12-3/TRBV12-4; clone_size: .; cdr3_aa: CASSRGRSEKLFF
cdr3_length: 15; j_call: TRBJ2-1; v_call: TRBV29-1; clone_size: .; cdr3_aa: CSVDRGGLADNEQFF